The entry below describes one T cell receptor (beta chain). This specimen comes from a study of cytomegalovirus exposure and HLA in healthy donors. Primers for the PCR totalled 60 Vbeta and 13 Jbeta. Only in-frame clones appear in the TCRdb table, and some are missing; sequencing was by immunoSEQ multiplex PCR. The data hold fewer than 200,000 clones, with over 75% observed a single time. This clonotype was obtained from a woman aged 18-29 years in good health and CMV-seronegative. The sequenced material came from PBMCs.

CDR3 DNA: TGTGCCAGCAGCGGGAGTGTGTACAATGAGCAGTTCTTC. The encoded protein is CASSGSVYNEQFF. The chain uses TRBV6-5 and TRBJ2-1, with D tentatively TRBD2 (6 bases). CDR1 and CDR2 (germline): MNHEY, SVGAGI. Between the trimmed V and J ends, which lost 6 bases and 4 bases, there was a span of 10 bases. The CDR3 extends over 13 amino acids.